The 9 T cell receptor beta chains presented below share a single source sample, sequenced in a study of early T cells in non-severe SARS-CoV-2 infection (dated by TCRdb to 2020 to 2022). Libraries were made using 5' RACE. The reads were generated on a NextSeq 500. TCRdb reworked the public reads: Q25 trimming with fastp, MiXCR clone assembly, productive beta chains retained. Rows with a matching CDR3 protein are joined into one entry that keeps the most common DNA and genes. The sample yields fewer than 85,000 distinct CDR3 sequences; roughly an eighth were counted once. The top ten clonotypes cover 3.5% to 5.5% of the sample. The sequenced sample consisted of whole blood. These receptors originate from an adult who was a healthcare worker with PCR-confirmed SARS-CoV-2 infection or an uninfected control (not recorded which).

CDR3 nucleotides: TGCAGCGTTGGTGAGGGAGATACGCAGTATTTT. Encoded protein: CSVGEGDTQYF. The gene calls are TRBV29-1 and TRBJ2-3; D possibly corresponds to TRBD2 (5 bases). This CDR3 is 11 amino acids long. Germline-derived CDR1 and CDR2 are SQVTM and ANQGSEA. Trimming took 4 bases from V and 5 from J, leaving 7 bases between them.

The J gene is TRBJ2-7, the V gene TRBV7-8; 13 bases align to TRBD2. The germline gives CDR1 SGHVS, CDR2 FQNEAQ. With V trimmed by 1 base and J by 5 bases, 2 bases remained unmatched. The CDR3 is 15 amino acids. The CDR3 coding sequence is TGTGCCAGCAGCTTAGGGACTAGCGGGGGTGACGAGCAGTACTTC. Its translation: CASSLGTSGGDEQYF.

V gene TRBV4-1 combines with J gene TRBJ1-5, with TRBD1 identical over 10 bases. The V gene's germline CDR1 is MGHRA and CDR2 YSYEKL. The junction had 11 bases not matched to a gene; V was cut back by 4 bases and J by 5 bases. The CDR3 runs 17 residues. Here the CDR3 reads CASSRTRQGAGDQPQHF. As DNA, the CDR3 is TGCGCCAGCAGCCGCACCAGACAGGGGGCAGGGGATCAGCCCCAGCATTTT.

The CDR3 nucleotides are TGTGCCAGCAGCACCCCAGGGGGCCAGACCGGGGAGCTGTTTTTT. It codes for CASSTPGGQTGELFF. The chain joins TRBV21-1 to TRBJ2-2; TRBD1 reflects the table's D call only, with no check against the DNA. TRBV21-1 counts as a pseudogene. This CDR3 region has 15 residues.

V is TRBV29-1 and J is TRBJ2-1, with 7 bases matching TRBD1. This CDR3 spans 13 amino acids. Per the germline V gene, CDR1 is SQVTM and CDR2 is ANQGSEA. Trimming at V came to 5 bases and at J to 4 bases, leaving 5 bases not matched to a gene. The CDR3 DNA reads as TGCAGCGTTAAACAGGGGCCTTACAATGAGCAGTTCTTC. It encodes CSVKQGPYNEQFF.

A few counts support this clonotype. The chain couples TRBV6-5 to TRBJ2-2; maybe TRBD1 (6 bases). With 6 bases removed from V and 3 bases from J, the gap between germline ends came to 8 bases. CDR3 length: 13 amino acids. Germline CDR1 and CDR2: MNHEY and SVGAGI. CDR3 residues: CASRTGHTGELFF. As DNA, the CDR3 is TGTGCCAGCAGAACAGGGCACACCGGGGAGCTGTTTTTT.

The CDR3 here is CASSQRAPYNEQFF. CDR3 sequence (DNA): TGTGCCAGCAGTCAGCGGGCCCCCTACAATGAGCAGTTCTTC. The chain has TRBV12-3 or TRBV12-4 and TRBJ2-1, with a possible D match to TRBD2 (6 bases). V dropped 5 bases and J dropped 2 bases, with 10 bases sitting between them. This CDR3 comprises 14 residues.

The chain employs TRBV20-1 and TRBJ2-3; TRBD1 aligns across 10 bases. This CDR3 has 15 residues. Trimming took 3 bases from V and 2 from J; bases not matched to a gene: 5. CDR1 and CDR2 from the germline V gene are DFQATT and SNEGSKA (reference sequence). The CDR3 is CSARVGTGDTDTQYF. In DNA, the CDR3 is TGCAGTGCTAGGGTTGGGACAGGGGACACAGATACGCAGTATTTT.

The rearrangement joins TRBV12-3 or TRBV12-4 to TRBJ1-2; 8 nucleotides line up with TRBD1. The CDR3 length is 15 residues. The V gene end was trimmed by 6 bases and the J gene end by 7 bases; junction bases not matched to a gene: 13. For the CDR3, the DNA is TGTGCCAGCAGCCGTAAAGGACAGGGTTACGTTGGCTACACCTTC. Its translation: CASSRKGQGYVGYTF.